In this sample, the clone carrying this T cell receptor (beta chain) turned up once. Its target is unknown. Only in-frame clones appear in the TCRdb table, and some are missing; sequencing was by immunoSEQ multiplex PCR. The table has 95,000 to 100,000 clones, roughly nine tenths seen once. The sample belongs to a study of T cell responses to AZD1222 COVID-19 vaccine. Regarding the study as a whole: Most donors were white British and more were female, and clonal diversity was possibly underestimated. As reported, nearly half of all spike-specific TCRs target variant regions that are unmutated.

Sequenced here: peripheral blood, sampled 28 days after the second AZD1222 dose. The sequence derives from an adult who received the AZD1222 COVID-19 vaccine.

CDR3 loop: CASSLLRGNTEAFF. Here the CDR3 DNA reads TGTGCCAGCAGCTTATTACGGGGGAACACTGAAGCTTTCTTT. The chain employs TRBV7-2 and TRBJ1-1; unclear D gene. V lost 2 bases and J 1 base, leaving 8 bases between the germline ends. Looked up from germline, CDR1 is SGHTA and CDR2 is FQGNSA. This CDR3 contains 14 residues.